The rows below give T cell receptor beta chains drawn from one sample of a study of PD-L1 blockade in urothelial cancer. Clones were sequenced by immunoSEQ multiplex PCR, and TCRdb holds only the in-frame ones, with some missing. The data show around 100,000 clones, less than 95% seen once. Here the sequenced sample was PBMCs, taken around atezolizumab (anti-PD-L1) treatment. Receptors originate from a man in his 60s with urothelial cancer. Both conserved end residues are part of each CDR3. A D gene is named only where the DNA matches it firmly. Clone size, where shown, is once, few, many, or a class for clones that have expanded.

CDR3nt	CDR3aa	abundance	v_gene	j_gene	d_gene
TGTGCCAGCAGCTTATACCCTAGCGGGGCAGGAAACCCTAGCACAGATACGCAGTATTTT	CASSLYPSGAGNPSTDTQYF	NA	TRBV7-3	TRBJ2-3	TRBD2
TGCGCCAGCACCCCGGGGATAGCGGGGGGGCAGGAGACCCAGTACTTC	CASTPGIAGGQETQYF	NA	TRBV5-1	TRBJ2-5	TRBD2
TGTGCCAGCAGTTTATTCGGGGGGACAGGCAGCGGGGAGCTGTTTTTT	CASSLFGGTGSGELFF	once	TRBV28	TRBJ2-2	NA
TGTGCCAGCCTAGGGGGCCCAGATACGCAGTATTTT	CASLGGPDTQYF	NA	TRBV2	TRBJ2-3	TRBD1
TGTGCCAGCTCACCCCGGACAGGGTCCACAGATACGCAGTATTTT	CASSPRTGSTDTQYF	NA	TRBV18	TRBJ2-3	TRBD1
TGTGCCATCAGTGAGGACAGGTACTCTGGAAACACCATATATTTT	CAISEDRYSGNTIYF	NA	TRBV10-3	TRBJ1-3	NA
TGTGCCAGCAGCCAAGATCCTGGACAGGGGGCTACTGAAGCTTTCTTT	CASSQDPGQGATEAFF	few	TRBV4-2	TRBJ1-1	TRBD1
TGTGCCAGCAGTCGCACCGTGACAGGGGTAGGGACAGATACGCAGTATTTT	CASSRTVTGVGTDTQYF	once	TRBV28	TRBJ2-3	TRBD1
TGCGCCAGCAGCTTGGGGAGCGGGGGGGACTACAATGAGCAGTTCTTC	CASSLGSGGDYNEQFF	NA	TRBV5-1	TRBJ2-1	TRBD2
TGTGCCAGCAGTTTGGACAGGGTGAGTGGCTACACCTTC	CASSLDRVSGYTF	NA	TRBV5-4	TRBJ1-2	TRBD1
TGTGCCAGCAGCTTACGGGACAGAGTGAATGGCTACACCTTC	CASSLRDRVNGYTF	NA	TRBV5-6	TRBJ1-2	TRBD1